This T cell receptor beta chain was identified in a study of control samples from healthy donors and cancer patients (dated by TCRdb to the early 2020s). Concerning this clone: Its antigen specificity is not known. The input lacks base qualities; no much larger clone sits a single base away.

From its cysteine to its phenylalanine, the CDR3 spans 13 amino acids. Of all the DNA, just the CDR3 is kept, 39 bases in frame from base 1. Trimming leaves V shorter by 4 bases and J shorter by 8 bases, with the junction holding 3 bases beyond the gene matches. Libraries were built with the immunoSEQ multiplex PCR assay. TCRdb provides this immuneACCESS table in a form limited to in-frame rearrangements. Some clones are lacking; in checked studies, under half of them reflect an unresolved V gene, and why the rest are absent is not known. A total of 95,000 to 150,000 clones appear in this sample, 70% to 90% of them only once. The top ten clonotypes cover less than 4% of the sample.

The sequence joins TRBV12-3 or TRBV12-4 to TRBJ2-4; 9 bases in the junction line up with TRBD1. The source is a man in his forties or fifties in good health. Input material: blood. The CDR3 sequence is CASSSGQGHIQYF. At the DNA level, the sequence is TGTGCCAGCAGTTCCGGACAGGGGCACATTCAGTACTTC.